This T cell receptor beta chain was recorded in a study of T cell repertoires and HLA-DP antigens. With regard to this clone: Its cognate antigen is unknown.

V lost 1 base and J lost 2, with 9 bases in between. The CDR3 consists of 14 residues. Per germline, CDR1 SGHRS and CDR2 YFSETQ. Study-wide findings and caveats: Total CD4+ responders were stimulated by HeLa antigen-presenting cells.

Each pre-culture CD4+ sample aimed for over 150,000 T cell genomes at deep resolution. Libraries were prepared by immunoSEQ multiplex PCR; TCRdb keeps only in-frame clonotypes and omits some of them. In the table there are around 90,000 clones, more than 75% of which are singletons. This receptor was identified in a man aged 50-59 years in good health and CMV-seronegative. The chain links TRBV5-1 to TRBJ2-5; D not resolved. Material: CD4+ T cells from PBMCs. CDR3 sequence (DNA): TGCGCCAGCAGCTTGACCTTAGCTCAAGAGACCCAGTACTTC. This translates into CASSLTLAQETQYF.